The TCR beta chain under discussion was sequenced for a study of Ad26.COV2.S vaccination and SARS-CoV-2 variants. Across the whole study: Each vaccinee took Ad26.COV2.S intramuscularly, once or twice 56 days apart.

CDR1 MNHEY and CDR2 SVGAGI come from the germline V gene. The CDR3 totals 16 residues. The germline V and J ends were trimmed by 2 bases and 1 base, with 13 bases remaining between them. This clone has a single count. Its cognate antigen is unknown. Stated treatment: around 19 received Ad26.COV2.S at low or high dose, single or two shots; about five received placebo; per-sample allocation not given. Collection of samples fell on day 63 after the first vaccine or placebo injection. Donor was an adult aged 18-55 years in Boston. What was given as vaccine was an Ad26 vector encoding Wuhan-strain SARS-CoV-2 spike. Method: immunoSEQ multiplex PCR; TCRdb's copy keeps in-frame clones and lacks some. The data hold some 640,000 clones, with 89% observed a single time. Findings of the study overall: Placebo recipients showed lower spike-specific TCR breadth than vaccinees.

Sequenced material: peripheral blood, taken in a trial of Ad26.COV2.S vaccine versus placebo. This receptor was obtained from a person between 18 and 59 years old who received the Ad26.COV2.S COVID-19 vaccine or a placebo. The chain combines TRBV6-5 with TRBJ2-3; no firm D call. The CDR3 nucleotides read TGTGCCAGCAGTTACGCGCGCGGTTGGGGCACAGATACGCAGTATTTT. Translation: CASSYARGWGTDTQYF.